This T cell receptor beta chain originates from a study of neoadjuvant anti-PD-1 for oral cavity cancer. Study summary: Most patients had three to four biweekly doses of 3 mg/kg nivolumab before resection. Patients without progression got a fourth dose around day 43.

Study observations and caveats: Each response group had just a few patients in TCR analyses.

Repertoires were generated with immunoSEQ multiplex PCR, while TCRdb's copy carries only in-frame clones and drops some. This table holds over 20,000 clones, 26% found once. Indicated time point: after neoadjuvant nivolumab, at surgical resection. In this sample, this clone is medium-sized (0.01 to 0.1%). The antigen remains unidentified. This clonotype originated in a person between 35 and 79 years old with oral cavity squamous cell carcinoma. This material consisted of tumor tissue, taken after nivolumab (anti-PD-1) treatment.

The CDR3 loop is CASTEGGANYGYTF. As DNA, the CDR3 is TGTGCCAGCACCGAAGGGGGGGCAAACTATGGCTACACCTTC. The chain recombines TRBV2 with TRBJ1-2; D is perhaps TRBD1 (6 bases). The CDR3 covers 14 residues. Germline V gene sequence: CDR1 SNHLY, CDR2 FYNNEI. Trimming left V 7 bases short and J 2 bases short, with 14 bases between.